This TCR beta chain was obtained from a study of T cell clonality in common variable immunodeficiency. Study-wide points: CVID subjects had higher TCRbeta clonality than healthy controls, most marked in about a third. Fewer TCRbeta clones were shared among CVID subjects than controls. The cause of increased CVID clonality remains unclear without subpopulation sequencing.

This clone was detected only a few times. No antigen is known for it. An end of the junction does not agree with germline; a read error may underlie this. The read finishes 3 residues shy of the CDR3 end, and the germline J gene is used to complete it. Other DNA sequences from this sample encode an identical CDR3 as well. Sequencing input was equivalent genomic DNA from CVID and controls. Assay: immunoSEQ multiplex PCR; the TCRdb copy retains only in-frame clones and omits some. The sample was found to contain under 45,000 clones, and every one recurs. Germline values: CDR1 KGHSH, CDR2 LQKENI. The CDR3 covers 16 residues.

The clonotype comes from a person aged 18 to 75 in good health. Sequenced material: peripheral blood mononuclear cells. The chain links TRBV18 to TRBJ1-3; 8 bases fit TRBD1. Incomplete CDR3 DNA: TGTGCCAGCTCAACCCTGGACAGGGCCTCTGGAAACACG. It yields the protein CASSTLDRASGNT. The entire CDR3 protein is CASSTLDRASGNTIYF.